The rows below give T cell receptor beta chains drawn from one sample of a study of cytomegalovirus exposure and HLA in healthy donors. Measured with immunoSEQ multiplex PCR; TCRdb has only the in-frame clones, and not every one. The sample lists around 150,000 clones, around four fifths seen once, with approximately 1.5% in the top ten. Material: PBMCs. The receptors shown here come from a woman aged 18-29 years in good health and CMV-seronegative. CDR3s include the opening cysteine and the closing phenylalanine or tryptophan. D genes are given only for firm matches.

j_call v_call d_call cdr3_aa
TRBJ1-1 TRBV19 TRBD1 CASSPRQGVGTEAFF
TRBJ1-4 TRBV28 TRBD1 CASSLELTGGEIATNEKLFF
TRBJ1-5 TRBV7-2 - CASSLGGYSNQPQHF
TRBJ2-3 TRBV11-1 - CASSLTNKDTQYF
TRBJ2-3 TRBV5-1 TRBD2 CASSFSGGADTQYF
TRBJ1-2 TRBV2 TRBD1 CASSEWDSLNYGYTF
TRBJ2-7 TRBV2 - CASTRGAYEQYF
TRBJ2-1 TRBV27 TRBD2 CASSPRSKTSPYNEQFF
TRBJ1-4 TRBV28 TRBD1 CASSYRGRDEKLFF
TRBJ1-2 TRBV2 - CASSPTPRDYGYTF
TRBJ2-1 TRBV28 TRBD2 CASQTSGPQFF
TRBJ2-1 TRBV11-1 TRBD1 CASSSHDRGWNNEQFF
TRBJ1-3 TRBV2 - CASSESGPGDTIYF
TRBJ2-4 TRBV11-2 TRBD2 CASSSPSGGNIQYF
TRBJ1-6 TRBV6-6 TRBD1 CASKPTGTGKSPLHF
TRBJ2-3 TRBV5-1 TRBD2 CASSLGAGGVTDTQYF